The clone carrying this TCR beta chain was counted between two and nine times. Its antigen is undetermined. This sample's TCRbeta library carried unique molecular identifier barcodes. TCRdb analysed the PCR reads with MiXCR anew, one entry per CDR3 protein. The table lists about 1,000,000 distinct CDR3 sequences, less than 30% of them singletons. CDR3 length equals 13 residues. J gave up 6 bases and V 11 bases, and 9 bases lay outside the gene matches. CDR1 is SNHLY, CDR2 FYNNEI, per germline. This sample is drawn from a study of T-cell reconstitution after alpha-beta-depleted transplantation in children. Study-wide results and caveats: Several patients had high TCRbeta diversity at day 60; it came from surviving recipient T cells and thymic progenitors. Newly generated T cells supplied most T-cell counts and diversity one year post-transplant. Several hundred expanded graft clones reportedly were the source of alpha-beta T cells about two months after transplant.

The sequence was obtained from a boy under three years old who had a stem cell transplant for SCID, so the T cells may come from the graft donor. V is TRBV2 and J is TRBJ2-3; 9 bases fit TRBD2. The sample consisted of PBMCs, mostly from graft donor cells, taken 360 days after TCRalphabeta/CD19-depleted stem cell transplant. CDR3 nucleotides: TGTGCCGAGGGGCGGGGGGGCGTGGATACGCAGTATTTT. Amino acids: CAEGRGGVDTQYF.